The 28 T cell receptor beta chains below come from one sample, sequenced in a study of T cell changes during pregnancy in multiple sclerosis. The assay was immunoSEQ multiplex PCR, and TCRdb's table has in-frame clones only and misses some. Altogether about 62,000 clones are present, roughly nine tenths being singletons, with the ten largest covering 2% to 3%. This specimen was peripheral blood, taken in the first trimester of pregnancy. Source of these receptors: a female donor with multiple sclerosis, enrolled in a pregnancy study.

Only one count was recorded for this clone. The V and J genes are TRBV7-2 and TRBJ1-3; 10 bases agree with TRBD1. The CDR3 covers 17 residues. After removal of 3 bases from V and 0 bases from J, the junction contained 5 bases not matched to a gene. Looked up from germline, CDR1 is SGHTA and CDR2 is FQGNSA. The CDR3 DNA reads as TGTGCCAGCAGCTTTCTCGGGACAGGGGTCTCTGGAAACACCATATATTTT. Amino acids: CASSFLGTGVSGNTIYF.

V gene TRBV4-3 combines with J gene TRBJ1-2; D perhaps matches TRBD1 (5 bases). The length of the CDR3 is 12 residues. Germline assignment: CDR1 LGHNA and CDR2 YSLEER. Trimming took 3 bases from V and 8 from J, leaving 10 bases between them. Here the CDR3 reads CASSHSSGGYTF. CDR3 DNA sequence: TGCGCCAGCAGCCATTCTTCAGGGGGCTACACCTTC.

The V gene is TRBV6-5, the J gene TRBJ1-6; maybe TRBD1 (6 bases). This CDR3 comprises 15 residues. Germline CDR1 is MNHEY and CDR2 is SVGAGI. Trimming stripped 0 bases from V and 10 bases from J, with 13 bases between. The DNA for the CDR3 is TGTGCCAGCAGTTACTCGATCAAGGGGGTATCACCCCTCCACTTT. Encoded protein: CASSYSIKGVSPLHF.

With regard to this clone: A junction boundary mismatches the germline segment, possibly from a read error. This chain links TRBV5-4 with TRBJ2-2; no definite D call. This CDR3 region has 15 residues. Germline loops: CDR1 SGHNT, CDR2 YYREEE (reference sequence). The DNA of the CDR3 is TGTGCCAGCAGCCCCGACTGGGTGAACGCCGGGGAGCTGTTTTTT. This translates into CASSPDWVNAGELFF.

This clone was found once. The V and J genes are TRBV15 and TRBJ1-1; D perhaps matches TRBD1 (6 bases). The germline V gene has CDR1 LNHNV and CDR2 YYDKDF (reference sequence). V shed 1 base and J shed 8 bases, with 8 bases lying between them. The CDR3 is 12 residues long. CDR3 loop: CATSRVTGEAFF. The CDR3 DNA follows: TGTGCCACCAGCAGAGTAACAGGGGAAGCTTTCTTT.

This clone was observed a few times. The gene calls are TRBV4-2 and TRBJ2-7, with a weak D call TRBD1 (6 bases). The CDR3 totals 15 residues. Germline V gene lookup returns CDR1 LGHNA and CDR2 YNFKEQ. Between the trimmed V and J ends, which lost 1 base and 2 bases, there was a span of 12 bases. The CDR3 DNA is TGTGCCAGCAGCCAAGCCGGACAGAAACCCTACGAGCAGTACTTC. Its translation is CASSQAGQKPYEQYF.

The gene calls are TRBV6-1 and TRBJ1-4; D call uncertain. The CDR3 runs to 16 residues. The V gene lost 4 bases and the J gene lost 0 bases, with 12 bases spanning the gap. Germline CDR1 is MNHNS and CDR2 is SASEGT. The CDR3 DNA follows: TGTGCCAGCAGTGTGTCGAACTCTGCAACTAATGAAAAACTGTTTTTT. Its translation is CASSVSNSATNEKLFF.

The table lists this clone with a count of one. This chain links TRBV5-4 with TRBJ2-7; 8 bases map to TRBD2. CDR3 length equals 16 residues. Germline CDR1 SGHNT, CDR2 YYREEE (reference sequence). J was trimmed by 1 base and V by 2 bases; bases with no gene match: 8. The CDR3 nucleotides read TGTGCCAGCAGCTTCAAAAGCGGGAGAGGGTCCTACGAGCAGTACTTC. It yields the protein CASSFKSGRGSYEQYF.

DNA of the CDR3: TGTGCCAGTAGTATAAAGCGGTCTCCCTATGGCTACACCTTC. Its translation is CASSIKRSPYGYTF. V usage is TRBV19 and J usage is TRBJ1-2, with no clear D. The CDR3 has 14 amino acids. The germline CDR1 and CDR2 sequences are LNHDA and SQIVND (reference sequence). V shed 2 bases and J shed 4 bases, with 11 bases lying between them. Supplemented by reference TRBV19 and TRBJ1-2, the full variable domain reads DGGITQSPKYLFRKEGQNVTLSCEQNLNHDAMYWYRQDPGQGLRLIYYSQIVNDFQKGDIAEGYSVSREKKESFPLTVTSAQKNPTAFYLCASSIKRSPYGYTFGSGTRLTVV.

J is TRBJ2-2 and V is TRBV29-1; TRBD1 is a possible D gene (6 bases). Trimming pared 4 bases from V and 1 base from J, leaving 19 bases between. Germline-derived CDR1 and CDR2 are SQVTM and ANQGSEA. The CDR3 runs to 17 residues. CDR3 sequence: CSVALATGEGNTGELFF. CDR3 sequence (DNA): TGCAGCGTTGCGCTTGCGACAGGCGAGGGGAACACCGGGGAGCTGTTTTTT.

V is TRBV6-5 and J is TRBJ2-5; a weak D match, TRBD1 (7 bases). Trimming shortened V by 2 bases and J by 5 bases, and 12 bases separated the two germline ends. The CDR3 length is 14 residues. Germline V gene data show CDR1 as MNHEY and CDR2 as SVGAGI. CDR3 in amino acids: CASSYQGGVETQYF. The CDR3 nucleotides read TGTGCCAGCAGTTACCAGGGGGGTGTGGAGACCCAGTACTTC.

The CDR3 coding sequence is TGTGCCAGCAGCCAAGGAGGGTCCAACTACGAGCAGTACTTC. This translates into CASSQGGSNYEQYF. V gene TRBV11-3 combines with J gene TRBJ2-7, with D perhaps matching TRBD2 (6 bases). The CDR3 extends over 14 amino acids. The V and J ends lost 5 bases and 3 bases respectively, with 14 bases between them. The V gene's germline CDR1 is SGHNT and CDR2 YENEEA.

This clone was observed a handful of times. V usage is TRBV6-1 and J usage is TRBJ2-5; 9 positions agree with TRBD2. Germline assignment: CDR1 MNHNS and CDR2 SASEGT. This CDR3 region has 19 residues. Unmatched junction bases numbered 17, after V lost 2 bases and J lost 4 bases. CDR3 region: CASSEKYRDLAGGRETQYF. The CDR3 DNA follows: TGTGCCAGCAGTGAAAAGTACAGGGACCTGGCGGGAGGGAGAGAGACCCAGTACTTC.

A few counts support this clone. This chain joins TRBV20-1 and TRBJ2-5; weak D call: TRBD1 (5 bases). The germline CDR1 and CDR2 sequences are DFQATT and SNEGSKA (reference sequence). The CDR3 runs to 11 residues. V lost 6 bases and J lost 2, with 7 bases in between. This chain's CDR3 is CSADSQETQYF. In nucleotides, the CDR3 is TGCAGTGCCGACAGTCAAGAGACCCAGTACTTC.

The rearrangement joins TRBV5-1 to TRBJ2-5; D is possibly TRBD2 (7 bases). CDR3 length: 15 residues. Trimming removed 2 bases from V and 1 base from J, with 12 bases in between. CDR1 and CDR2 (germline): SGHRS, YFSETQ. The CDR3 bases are TGCGCCAGCAGCTTACAGGGAGGGACCCAAGAGACCCAGTACTTC. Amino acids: CASSLQGGTQETQYF.

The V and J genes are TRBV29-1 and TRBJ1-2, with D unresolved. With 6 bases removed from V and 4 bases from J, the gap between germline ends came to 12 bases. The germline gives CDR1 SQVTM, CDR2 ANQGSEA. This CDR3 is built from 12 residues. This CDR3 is CSVDTYAYGYTF. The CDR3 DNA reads TGCAGCGTAGACACCTACGCCTATGGCTACACCTTC.

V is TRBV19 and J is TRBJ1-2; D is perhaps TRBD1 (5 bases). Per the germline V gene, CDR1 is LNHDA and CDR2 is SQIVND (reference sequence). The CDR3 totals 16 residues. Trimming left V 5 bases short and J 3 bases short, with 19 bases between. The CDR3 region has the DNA TGTGCCAGTAGTGCGGGAGGTAGGGGCGGCGACTATGGCTACACCTTC. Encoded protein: CASSAGGRGGDYGYTF.

CDR3 bases: TGCAGCGTTCGGGACAGTGATCAGCCCCAGCATTTT. This sequence encodes CSVRDSDQPQHF. The chain recombines TRBV29-1 with TRBJ1-5; 7 bases align to TRBD1. Germline lookup yields CDR1 SQVTM and CDR2 ANQGSEA. The CDR3 is 12 residues long. The junction had 3 bases not matched to a gene; V was cut back by 5 bases and J by 5 bases.

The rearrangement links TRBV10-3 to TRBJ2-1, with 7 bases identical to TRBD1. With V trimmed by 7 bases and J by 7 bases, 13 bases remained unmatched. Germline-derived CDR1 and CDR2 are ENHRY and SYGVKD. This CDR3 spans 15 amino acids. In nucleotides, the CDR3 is TGTGCCATCACATCGGAGACAGGGAACATGAATGAGCAGTTCTTC. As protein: CAITSETGNMNEQFF.

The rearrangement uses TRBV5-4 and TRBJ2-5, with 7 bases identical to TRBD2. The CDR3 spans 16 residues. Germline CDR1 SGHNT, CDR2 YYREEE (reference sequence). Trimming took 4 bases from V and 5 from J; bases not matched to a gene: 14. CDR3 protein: CASSRGLGEGRETQYF. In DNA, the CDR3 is TGTGCCAGCAGCCGCGGTTTGGGGGAGGGCCGCGAGACCCAGTACTTC. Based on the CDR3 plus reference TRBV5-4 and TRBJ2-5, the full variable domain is ETGVTQSPTHLIKTRGQQVTLRCSSQSGHNTVSWYQQALGQGPQFIFQYYREEENGRGNFPPRFSGLQFPNYSSELNVNALELDDSALYLCASSRGLGEGRETQYFGPGTRLLVL.

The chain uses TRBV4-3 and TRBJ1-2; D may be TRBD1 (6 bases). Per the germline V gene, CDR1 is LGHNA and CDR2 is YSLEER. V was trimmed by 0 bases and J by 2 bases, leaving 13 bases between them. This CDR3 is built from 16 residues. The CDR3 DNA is TGCGCCAGCAGCCAAGATCCAGCGGGGGCGAACTATGGCTACACCTTC. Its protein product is CASSQDPAGANYGYTF.

The CDR3 spells CASGQDGNEKLFF. The CDR3 nucleotides are TGTGCCAGCGGACAGGATGGGAATGAAAAACTGTTTTTT. This chain joins TRBV19 and TRBJ1-4; 7 bases are a match to TRBD1. The junction had 6 bases not matched to a gene; V was cut back by 9 bases and J by 5 bases. The CDR3 contains 13 residues. Germline values: CDR1 LNHDA, CDR2 SQIVND (reference sequence).

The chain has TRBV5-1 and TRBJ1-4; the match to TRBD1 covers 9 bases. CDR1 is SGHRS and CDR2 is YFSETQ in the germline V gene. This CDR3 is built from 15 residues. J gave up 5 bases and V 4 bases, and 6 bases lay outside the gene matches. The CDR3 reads CASSEQGAPNEKLFF. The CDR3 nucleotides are TGCGCCAGCAGCGAACAGGGGGCCCCGAATGAAAAACTGTTTTTT.

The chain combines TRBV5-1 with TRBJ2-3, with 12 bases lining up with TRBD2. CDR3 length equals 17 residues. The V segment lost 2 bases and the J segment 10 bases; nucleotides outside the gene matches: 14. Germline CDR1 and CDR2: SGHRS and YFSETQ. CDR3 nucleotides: TGCGCCAGCAGCTTTTTAACCCTAGCGGGGGGGCGTTATCCGCAGTATTTT. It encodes CASSFLTLAGGRYPQYF.

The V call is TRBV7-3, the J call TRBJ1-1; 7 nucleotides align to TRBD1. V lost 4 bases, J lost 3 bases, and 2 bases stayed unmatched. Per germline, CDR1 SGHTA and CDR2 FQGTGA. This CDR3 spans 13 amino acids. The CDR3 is CASSWDSYTEAFF. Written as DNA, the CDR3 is TGTGCCAGCAGCTGGGACAGCTACACTGAAGCTTTCTTT.

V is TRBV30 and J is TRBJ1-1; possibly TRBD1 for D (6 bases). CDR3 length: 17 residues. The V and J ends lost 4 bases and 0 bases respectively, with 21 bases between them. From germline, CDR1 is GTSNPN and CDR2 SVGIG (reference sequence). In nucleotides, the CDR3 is TGTGCCTGGACTCAGGGGTCTTATTATCCGGTGAACACTGAAGCTTTCTTT. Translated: CAWTQGSYYPVNTEAFF.

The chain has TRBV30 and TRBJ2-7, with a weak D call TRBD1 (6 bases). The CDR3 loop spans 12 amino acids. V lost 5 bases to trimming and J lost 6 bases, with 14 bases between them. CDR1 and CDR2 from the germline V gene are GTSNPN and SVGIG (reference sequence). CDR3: CAWGGIPPEQYF. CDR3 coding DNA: TGTGCCTGGGGGGGCATACCCCCCGAGCAGTACTTC.

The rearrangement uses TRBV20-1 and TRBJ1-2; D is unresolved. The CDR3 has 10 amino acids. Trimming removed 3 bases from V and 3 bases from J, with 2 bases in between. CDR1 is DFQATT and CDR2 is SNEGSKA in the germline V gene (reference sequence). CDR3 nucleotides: TGCAGTGCTAGCTACTATGGCTACACCTTC. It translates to CSASYYGYTF.